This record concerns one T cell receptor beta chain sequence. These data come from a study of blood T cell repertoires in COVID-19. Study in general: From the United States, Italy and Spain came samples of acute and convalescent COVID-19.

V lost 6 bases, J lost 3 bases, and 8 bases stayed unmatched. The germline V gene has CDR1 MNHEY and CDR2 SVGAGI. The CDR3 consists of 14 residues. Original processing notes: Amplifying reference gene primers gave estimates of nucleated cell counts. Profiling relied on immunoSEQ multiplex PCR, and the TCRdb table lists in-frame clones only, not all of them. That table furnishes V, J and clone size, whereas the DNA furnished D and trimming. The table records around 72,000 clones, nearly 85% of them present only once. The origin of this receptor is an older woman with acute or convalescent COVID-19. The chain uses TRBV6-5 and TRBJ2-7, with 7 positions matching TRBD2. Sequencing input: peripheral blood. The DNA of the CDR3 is TGTGCCAGCAGGGAGGCAGCGGGAAGCTACGAGCAGTACTTC. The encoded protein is CASREAAGSYEQYF.